A single sample gave rise to the 17 T cell receptor beta chains below, sequenced in a study of cytomegalovirus exposure and HLA in healthy donors. Both 60 Vbeta primers and 13 Jbeta primers went into the PCR. Measured with immunoSEQ multiplex PCR; TCRdb has only the in-frame clones, and not every one. The sample has 150,000 to 200,000 clones, around 83% seen once; the top ten hold approximately 8%. Material: PBMCs. The origin of the receptors is a male donor in good health and CMV-seropositive.

The CDR3 region has the DNA TGTGCCAGTAGTCCCCTGCCCGGGGGCGAGCAGTACTTC. This encodes CASSPLPGGEQYF. The chain couples TRBV19 to TRBJ2-7; a weak D match, TRBD2 (6 bases). Trimming took off 5 bases at V and 6 bases at J, with 14 bases between the two ends. The CDR3 is made up of 13 amino acids. Germline V lookup: CDR1 LNHDA, CDR2 SQIVND (reference sequence).

CDR3 region: CASSLTVNQPQHF. CDR3 DNA sequence: TGTGCCAGCAGCTTGACAGTTAATCAGCCCCAGCATTTT. The chain recombines TRBV7-7 with TRBJ1-5; D is perhaps TRBD1 (5 bases). Trimming took off 3 bases at V and 4 bases at J, with 7 bases between the two ends. CDR1 is SSHAT and CDR2 is FNYEAQ in the germline V gene (reference sequence). The CDR3 runs 13 residues.

The V call is TRBV4-3, the J call TRBJ2-1; D remains ambiguous. Trimming removed 4 bases from V and 0 bases from J, with 13 bases in between. The CDR3 runs 16 residues. Germline assignment: CDR1 LGHNA and CDR2 YSLEER. The CDR3 region is CASSPRTESSYNEQFF. DNA for the CDR3: TGCGCCAGCAGCCCTCGAACAGAGAGCTCCTACAATGAGCAGTTCTTC.

The chain recombines TRBV30 with TRBJ2-7, with a possible D match to TRBD1 (5 bases). V lost 3 bases and J 3 bases, leaving 15 bases between the germline ends. The length of the CDR3 is 14 residues. The germline V gene encodes CDR1 GTSNPN and CDR2 SVGIG (reference sequence). CDR3 protein: CAWRVPDKRYEQYF. DNA for the CDR3: TGTGCCTGGAGGGTCCCGGACAAGCGCTACGAGCAGTACTTC.

A single count supports this clone. The chain links TRBV14 to TRBJ2-7, with D unclear. The length of the CDR3 is 13 residues. The ends were cut back, 0 bases at V and 3 bases at J, with 6 bases in the middle. Germline V gene sequence: CDR1 SGHDN, CDR2 FVKESK. CDR3 loop: CASSQDPVYEQYF. The CDR3 DNA sequence: TGTGCCAGCAGCCAAGATCCAGTCTACGAGCAGTACTTC. Full variable domain (outside the CDR3, taken from reference TRBV14 and TRBJ2-7): EAGVTQFPSHSVIEKGQTVTLRCDPISGHDNLYWYRRVMGKEIKFLLHFVKESKQDESGMPNNRFLAERTGGTYSTLKVQPAELEDSGVYFCASSQDPVYEQYFGPGTRLTVT.

The chain uses TRBV6-6 and TRBJ1-1; 8 bases are shared with TRBD1. CDR1 is MNHNY and CDR2 is SVGAGI in the germline V gene (reference sequence). Unmatched junction bases numbered 4, after V lost 2 bases and J lost 5 bases. The CDR3 totals 14 residues. Here the CDR3 DNA reads TGTGCCAGCAGTTACCAGGGGGCGCAGACTGAAGCTTTCTTT. This codes for CASSYQGAQTEAFF.

This chain links TRBV27 with TRBJ1-5; 7 positions match TRBD1. The CDR3 sequence is 16 residues long. Germline CDR1 is MNHEY and CDR2 is SMNVEV (reference sequence). V gave up 0 bases and J gave up 6 bases; unmatched junction bases: 8. DNA of the CDR3: TGTGCCAGCAGTTTATCGATGACAGGGACAACTCAGCCCCAGCATTTT. Protein: CASSLSMTGTTQPQHF.

This chain uses TRBV28 with TRBJ2-3; unclear D gene. CDR1 is MDHEN and CDR2 is SYDVKM in the germline V gene. The germline V and J ends were trimmed by 3 bases and 0 bases, with 7 bases remaining between them. The CDR3 is made up of 14 amino acids. The CDR3 DNA reads as TGTGCCAGCAGTTTCGGCGGAAGCACAGATACGCAGTATTTT. This encodes CASSFGGSTDTQYF.

The V call is TRBV7-6, the J call TRBJ2-5, with TRBD1 matching 7 bases. The germline CDR1 and CDR2 sequences are SGHVS and FNYEAQ. This CDR3 is 15 amino acids long. The J segment lost 5 bases and the V segment lost 0 bases, leaving 6 bases of the junction unmatched. The CDR3, as DNA: TGTGCCAGCAGCTTAGCAGGGGGCGCATCGGAGACCCAGTACTTC. It yields the protein CASSLAGGASETQYF. The full variable domain, completed using reference TRBV7-6 and TRBJ2-5, is GAGVSQSPRYKVTKRGQDVALRCDPISGHVSLYWYRQALGQGPEFLTYFNYEAQQDKSGLPNDRFSAERPEGSISTLTIQRTEQRDSAMYRCASSLAGGASETQYFGPGTRLLVL.

CDR3 coding DNA: TGTGCCAGCAGGGCAGGGGGCCTGAACACTGAAGCTTTCTTT. Translating gives CASRAGGLNTEAFF. The genes are TRBV9 and TRBJ1-1; TRBD1 matches at 8 bases. This CDR3 region has 14 residues. The J segment lost 0 bases and the V segment lost 5 bases, leaving 3 bases of the junction unmatched. Per the germline V gene, CDR1 is SGDLS and CDR2 is YYNGEE. The entire variable domain, with the rest obtained from reference TRBV9 and TRBJ1-1, is as follows: DSGVTQTPKHLITATGQRVTLRCSPRSGDLSVYWYQQSLDQGLQFLIQYYNGEERAKGNILERFSAQQFPDLHSELNLSSLELGDSALYFCASRAGGLNTEAFFGQGTRLTVV.

This clone was found once. The V gene is TRBV7-7, the J gene TRBJ2-7, with 8 bases fitting TRBD1. CDR1 is SSHAT, CDR2 FNYEAQ, per germline (reference sequence). Trimming at V came to 7 bases and at J to 7 bases, leaving 18 bases not matched to a gene. The CDR3 runs to 16 residues. The CDR3 DNA follows: TGTGCCAGCAACTACCTCAGGCGCAGGGGGCTGGGGGAGCAGTACTTC. It encodes CASNYLRRRGLGEQYF. Full variable domain (outside the CDR3, taken from reference TRBV7-7 and TRBJ2-7): GAGVSQSPRYKVTKRGQDVTLRCDPISSHATLYWYQQALGQGPEFLTYFNYEAQPDKSGLPSDRFSAERPEGSISTLTIQRTEQRDSAMYRCASNYLRRRGLGEQYFGPGTRLTVT.

V usage is TRBV5-1 and J usage is TRBJ1-4; D is ambiguous. Germline assignment: CDR1 SGHRS and CDR2 YFSETQ. The CDR3 has 16 amino acids. V was pared by 3 bases and J by 2 bases, with 14 bases between. The CDR3 nucleotides are TGCGCCAGCAGCTCTACGAATCCAGGCACTAATGAAAAACTGTTTTTT. It is translated as CASSSTNPGTNEKLFF.

This rearrangement joins TRBV2 to TRBJ1-2; the D gene is possibly TRBD1 (5 bases). The CDR3 has 14 amino acids. V was clipped by 4 bases and J by 5 bases, with 14 bases between them. CDR1 and CDR2 from the germline V gene are SNHLY and FYNNEI. CDR3 in DNA: TGTGCCAGCAGTGTAGGGGTTTGGGCATATGGCTACACCTTC. Protein product: CASSVGVWAYGYTF.

This chain links TRBV9 with TRBJ2-2; D possibly corresponds to TRBD1 (5 bases). V lost 0 bases to trimming and J lost 4 bases, with 7 bases between them. CDR3 length equals 14 residues. The V gene's germline CDR1 is SGDLS and CDR2 YYNGEE. DNA of the CDR3: TGTGCCAGCAGCGTAGAAGGGGTCACCGGGGAGCTGTTTTTT. This codes for CASSVEGVTGELFF.

The chain combines TRBV9 with TRBJ2-1, with 8 bases identical to TRBD1. From germline, CDR1 is SGDLS and CDR2 YYNGEE. V gave up 3 bases and J gave up 0 bases; unmatched junction bases: 14. The CDR3 covers 19 residues. The CDR3 sequence: CASSAPQQGVARSYNEQFF. The CDR3 bases are TGTGCCAGCAGCGCGCCGCAACAGGGGGTTGCGCGCTCCTACAATGAGCAGTTCTTC.

This chain uses TRBV19 with TRBJ2-1; 11 nucleotides align to TRBD2. The V gene's germline CDR1 is LNHDA and CDR2 SQIVND (reference sequence). The ends lost 3 bases at V and 10 bases at J; junction bases unmatched: 11. The CDR3 contains 16 residues. The DNA of the CDR3 is TGTGCCAGTAGTATCGCTAGCGGGAGGCCCCCAGGGGAGCAGTTCTTC. This translates into CASSIASGRPPGEQFF.

This chain joins TRBV5-1 and TRBJ1-2, with a weak D call TRBD1 (5 bases). CDR3 length: 13 residues. With 2 bases removed from V and 6 bases from J, the gap between germline ends came to 11 bases. Germline CDR1 SGHRS, CDR2 YFSETQ. As DNA, the CDR3 is TGCGCCAGCAGCTTTGGAACAGGCAATGGCTACACCTTC. Protein: CASSFGTGNGYTF.